This T cell receptor beta chain was sequenced for a study of blood T cell repertoires in COVID-19. Study at large: T cells, B-cell-depleted T cells, or PBMCs supplied cDNA or gDNA.

In the original workflow: By means of reference gene primer amplification, nucleated cell counts were estimated. Only in-frame clones appear in the TCRdb table, and some are missing; sequencing was by immunoSEQ multiplex PCR. V, J and clone size are taken as reported in that table, and D and trimming were inferred from the DNA itself. Here the sample spans just under 150,000 clones, approximately 88% being singletons. Germline V gives CDR1 KGHSH, CDR2 LQKENI. The CDR3 contains 15 residues. With V trimmed by 3 bases and J by 9 bases, 7 bases remained unmatched. This chain joins TRBV18 and TRBJ2-1, with 11 bases identical to TRBD2. This clonotype was obtained from a human donor in a cohort sampled during active COVID-19. Specimen: peripheral blood. The CDR3 here is CASSPRPSGRSEQFF. The CDR3 coding sequence is TGTGCCAGCTCACCTAGACCTAGCGGGAGGAGTGAGCAGTTCTTC.